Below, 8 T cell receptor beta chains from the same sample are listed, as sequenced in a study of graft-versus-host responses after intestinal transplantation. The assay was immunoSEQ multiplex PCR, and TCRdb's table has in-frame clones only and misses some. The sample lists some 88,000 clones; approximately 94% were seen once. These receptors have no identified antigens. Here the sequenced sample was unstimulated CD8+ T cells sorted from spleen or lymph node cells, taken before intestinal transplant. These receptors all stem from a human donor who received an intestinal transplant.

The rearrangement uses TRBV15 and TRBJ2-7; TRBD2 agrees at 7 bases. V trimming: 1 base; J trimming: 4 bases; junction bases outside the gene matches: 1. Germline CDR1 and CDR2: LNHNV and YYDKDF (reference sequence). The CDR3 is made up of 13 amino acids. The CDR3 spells CATSRGEGYEQYF. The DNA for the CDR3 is TGTGCCACCAGCAGAGGGGAGGGGTACGAGCAGTACTTC.

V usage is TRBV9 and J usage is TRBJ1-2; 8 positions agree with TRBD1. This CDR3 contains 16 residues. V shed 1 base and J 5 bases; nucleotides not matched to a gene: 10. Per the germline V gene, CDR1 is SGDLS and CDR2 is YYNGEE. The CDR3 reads CASSVSGGVEGYGYTF. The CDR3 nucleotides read TGTGCCAGCAGCGTATCAGGGGGCGTGGAGGGATATGGCTACACCTTC.

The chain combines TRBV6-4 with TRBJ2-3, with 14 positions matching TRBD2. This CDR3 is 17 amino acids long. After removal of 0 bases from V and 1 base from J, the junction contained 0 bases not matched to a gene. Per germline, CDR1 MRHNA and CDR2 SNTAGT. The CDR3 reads CASSDSTSGGGTDTQYF. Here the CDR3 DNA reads TGTGCCAGCAGTGACTCGACTAGCGGGGGGGGCACAGATACGCAGTATTTT.

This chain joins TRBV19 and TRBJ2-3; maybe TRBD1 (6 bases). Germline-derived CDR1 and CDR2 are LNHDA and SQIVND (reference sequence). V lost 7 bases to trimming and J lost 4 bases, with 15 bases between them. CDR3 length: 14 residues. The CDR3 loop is CASTTTGISDTQYF. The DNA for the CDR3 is TGTGCCAGTACCACGACAGGTATATCAGATACGCAGTATTTT.

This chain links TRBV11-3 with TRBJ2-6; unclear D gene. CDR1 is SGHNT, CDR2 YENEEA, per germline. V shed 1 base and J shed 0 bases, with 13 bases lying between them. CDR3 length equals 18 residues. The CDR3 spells CASSLAFETPSGANVLTF. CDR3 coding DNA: TGTGCCAGCAGCTTAGCGTTCGAGACACCCTCTGGGGCCAACGTCCTGACTTTC.

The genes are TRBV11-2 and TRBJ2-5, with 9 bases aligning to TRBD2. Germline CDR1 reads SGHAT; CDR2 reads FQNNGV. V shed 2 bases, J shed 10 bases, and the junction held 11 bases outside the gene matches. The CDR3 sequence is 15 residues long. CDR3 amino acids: CASSLIFGGGEGQYF. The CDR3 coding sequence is TGTGCCAGCAGCTTAATTTTTGGCGGGGGGGAAGGCCAGTACTTC.

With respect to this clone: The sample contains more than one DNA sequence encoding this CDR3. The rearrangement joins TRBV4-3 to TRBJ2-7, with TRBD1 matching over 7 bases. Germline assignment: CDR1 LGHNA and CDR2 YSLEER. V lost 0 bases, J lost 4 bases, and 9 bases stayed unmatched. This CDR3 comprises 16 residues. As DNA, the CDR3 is TGCGCCAGCAGCCAAGACTTTGGGGGACAGCCTTACGAGCAGTACTTC. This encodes CASSQDFGGQPYEQYF.

The CDR3 DNA sequence: TGTGCCTGGAGCAACCTTGGGGGGGCCTACGAGCAGTACTTC. Its translation is CAWSNLGGAYEQYF. The chain is built from TRBV30 and TRBJ2-7; 7 nucleotides agree with TRBD2. V shed 3 bases, J shed 2 bases, and the junction held 7 bases outside the gene matches. Germline V gene lookup returns CDR1 GTSNPN and CDR2 SVGIG (reference sequence). The length of the CDR3 is 14 residues.